These T cell receptor beta chains were read from a single sample in a study of blood T cell repertoires in COVID-19. The assay was immunoSEQ multiplex PCR, and TCRdb's table has in-frame clones only and misses some. The sample consists of 250,000 to 350,000 clones, more than 85% of them appearing once. The source material was peripheral blood. These receptors were obtained from a man aged 30 to 39 with acute or convalescent COVID-19. Each CDR3 is given with its conserved first and last residue. The order of the fields is J gene, D gene, V gene, clone size, CDR3 protein, CDR3 DNA. A D gene is named only where the DNA matches it firmly. A clone size is listed for some rows: how often the clone was seen (once, few, many), or a class if it is expanded.

TRBJ1-6,NA,TRBV10-3,NA,CAIHDQGQAPLHF,TGTGCCATCCATGACCAGGGGCAGGCACCCCTCCACTTT
TRBJ2-7,NA,TRBV2,few,CASSTSIIDYTYEQYF,TGTGCCAGCAGTACATCCATAATCGACTACACCTACGAGCAGTACTTC
TRBJ1-3,NA,TRBV7-3,few,CASSLTGAGNTIYF,TGTGCCAGCAGCTTAACAGGGGCTGGAAACACCATATATTTT
TRBJ2-7,TRBD1,TRBV28,once,CASSPRGLGSYEQYF,TGTGCCAGCAGTCCCAGGGGGCTCGGGTCCTACGAGCAGTACTTC
TRBJ2-4,NA,TRBV28,NA,CASLDGAKNIQYF,TGTGCCAGCCTCGACGGGGCCAAAAACATTCAGTACTTC
TRBJ1-5,TRBD1,TRBV5-5,NA,CASRQGGGQPQHF,TGTGCCAGCAGACAGGGGGGCGGTCAGCCCCAGCATTTT
TRBJ2-3,TRBD2,TRBV9,NA,CASSVAGGSSGSPQGTQYF,TGTGCCAGCAGCGTAGCGGGAGGCTCTAGCGGGAGCCCCCAGGGTACGCAGTATTTT
TRBJ2-4,NA,TRBV1,NA,CTSSQDHGGGAKNIQYF,TGCACCAGCAGCCAAGATCACGGGGGTGGGGCCAAAAACATTCAGTACTTC
TRBJ1-4,TRBD1,TRBV29-1,NA,CSVNNRGELFF,TGCAGCGTTAATAACAGGGGGGAACTGTTTTTT
TRBJ2-1,TRBD1,TRBV5-1,NA,CASSLVTGGHNEQFF,TGCGCCAGCAGCTTGGTTACAGGGGGCCACAATGAGCAGTTCTTC
TRBJ2-3,NA,TRBV6-5,NA,CASTHEVTGTQYF,TGTGCCAGCACCCACGAGGTGACTGGTACGCAGTATTTT
TRBJ1-1,TRBD1,TRBV10-1,NA,CASSAGQSLTEAFF,TGCGCCAGCAGTGCGGGACAGTCCCTCACTGAAGCTTTCTTT
TRBJ1-5,NA,TRBV9,NA,CASSLRAGRPQHF,TGTGCCAGCAGCCTGAGGGCCGGAAGGCCCCAGCATTTT
TRBJ2-7,NA,TRBV7-7,NA,CASSRLTGSYEQYF,TGTGCTAGCAGCCGACTGACAGGCTCCTACGAGCAGTACTTC
TRBJ1-4,NA,TRBV6-5,NA,CASSYSTGEIEKLFF,TGTGCCAGCAGTTACTCGACGGGGGAGATTGAAAAACTGTTTTTT
TRBJ1-1,NA,TRBV18,NA,CASSPSFMNTEAFF,TGTGCCAGCTCACCCAGTTTTATGAACACTGAAGCTTTCTTT
TRBJ2-7,NA,TRBV27,NA,CASSSFSRSRSYEQYF,TGTGCCAGCAGTTCCTTTTCTAGATCCCGCTCCTACGAGCAGTACTTC
TRBJ1-1,NA,TRBV3-1/TRBV3-2,NA,CASSKKPGHPSLNTEAFF,TGTGCCAGCAGCAAAAAACCGGGACACCCGTCGCTCAACACTGAAGCTTTCTTT
TRBJ1-2,NA,TRBV18,NA,CASSPQGDYGYTF,TGTGCCAGCTCACCACAGGGGGACTATGGCTACACCTTC